This note documents a single T cell receptor beta chain sequence. The data were obtained in a study of cytomegalovirus exposure and HLA in healthy donors. It was with 60 Vbeta and 13 Jbeta primers that the PCR ran. Only in-frame clones appear in the TCRdb table, and some are missing; sequencing was by immunoSEQ multiplex PCR. The sample consists of around 130,000 clones, 70% to 85% of them appearing once. There are 14 residues in the CDR3. Per germline, CDR1 MNHEY and CDR2 SMNVEV (reference sequence). V was shortened by 7 bases and J by 0 bases, with 10 bases between the two germline ends. Sequencing input: PBMCs. The TCR sequence derives from a boy aged 10-17 years in good health and CMV-seronegative. The genes are TRBV27 and TRBJ2-1; tentatively, D is TRBD2 (5 bases). CDR3 nucleotides: TGTGCCAGCAACACAGAGGGCTCCTACAATGAGCAGTTCTTC. It specifies CASNTEGSYNEQFF.